This T cell receptor beta chain was retrieved from a study of metastatic and nonmetastatic thyroid tumors. Per the study methods: The distant-metastasis classifier for papillary thyroid cancer was built from CDR3 differences across clinicopathological groups. TCRdb re-analyzed the PCR reads through MiXCR. Clone size and V and J calls follow TCRdb, not the original study. Among roughly 7,800 clones listed, around 26% were seen once. Whole-study results and caveats: Reportedly, malignant thyroid tumors had significantly higher TCR beta diversity than benign nodules, in blood and tumor.

All patients were treatment-naive before thyroid surgery. About this clone itself: Its antigen is as yet unknown.

The CDR3 is 14 residues long. Trimming removed 0 bases at V and 4 bases at J, with 13 bases between. The germline CDR1 and CDR2 sequences are DFQATT and SNEGSKA (reference sequence). The sequencing input was tumor tissue. The TCR comes from a male donor with papillary thyroid cancer or a benign thyroid nodule (not recorded which). Some clones in this sample may be carry-over from other donors' samples. The chain carries TRBV20-1 and TRBJ2-7; perhaps TRBD1 as D (6 bases). The CDR3 spells CSARDKTGLYEQYF. CDR3 nucleotides: TGCAGTGCTAGAGATAAGACAGGCTTATACGAGCAGTACTTC.